The 2 T cell receptor beta chains below come from one sample, sequenced in a study of blood T cell repertoires in COVID-19. Assay used: immunoSEQ multiplex PCR; TCRdb lists only in-frame clones, some missing. The sample lists around 390,000 clones; around nine tenths were seen once. Sequences were obtained from PBMCs or T cells enriched from blood (not recorded which). Receptor source: a woman aged 50 to 60 who had recovered from COVID-19.

J is TRBJ1-4 and V is TRBV7-2; tentative D call: TRBD1 (5 bases). Trimming cost V 5 bases and J 8 bases, with 12 bases left between them. The V gene's germline CDR1 is SGHTA and CDR2 FQGNSA. The CDR3 has 13 amino acids. The CDR3 here is CASSVRGIEKLFF. The CDR3 nucleotides read TGTGCCAGCAGCGTGCGGGGGATCGAAAAACTGTTTTTT.

The rearrangement joins TRBV14 to TRBJ1-2; 8 bases are a match to TRBD1. There are 17 residues in the CDR3. The germline V gene has CDR1 SGHDN and CDR2 FVKESK. V dropped 4 bases and J dropped 6; count of bases not matched to a gene: 16. The CDR3 spells CASSPAQGGTGGNGYTF. The CDR3 coding sequence is TGTGCCAGCAGCCCAGCTCAGGGGGGAACAGGGGGTAATGGCTACACCTTC.